This TCR beta chain derives from a study of shared clonotypes between healthy human individuals. Whole-study findings and limits: Around 5% was the fraction of naive CD4 clonotypes found shared across four donors.

None of the donors, who were healthy HIV-negative adults, had recently had acute infections or vaccinations. Naive CD45RA+ and memory CD45RA-negative subsets were split from CD4+ cells. Germline loops: CDR1 KGHSH, CDR2 LQKENI. The CDR3 consists of 14 residues. V lost 1 base, J lost 1 base, and 7 bases lay in between. Clones were read by immunoSEQ multiplex PCR, and TCRdb kept only the in-frame ones, dropping some. Of roughly 1 million clones in the sample, under 80% are singletons; the top ten hold 1.4%. About this clone itself: The antigen is unknown.

The genes are TRBV18 and TRBJ1-1; a possible D gene is TRBD1 (5 bases). This receptor was obtained from a man between 18 and 29 years old in good health. The specimen was memory CD4+ T cells sorted from blood. The subset is: CD45RA-negative fraction. Written as DNA, the CDR3 is TGTGCCAGCTCACCACGGGGGAAGAACACTGAAGCTTTCTTT. This encodes CASSPRGKNTEAFF. Together with reference TRBV18 and TRBJ1-1, the CDR3 gives the full variable domain: NAGVMQNPRHLVRRRGQEARLRCSPMKGHSHVYWYRQLPEEGLKFMVYLQKENIIDESGMPKERFSAEFPKEGPSILRIQQVVRGDSAAYFCASSPRGKNTEAFFGQGTRLTVV.